The next 26 T cell receptor beta chains were all read from a single sample in a study of technical replicates of blood from several donors. Sequencing was performed with immunoSEQ multiplex PCR; in TCRdb, only in-frame clones are kept and a portion is missing. The sample shows 75,000 to 100,000 clones, about 96% of them seen only once. The material sequenced was T cells isolated from PBMCs. Every receptor here comes from a human donor in good health.

The gene calls are TRBV5-6 and TRBJ1-1; 8 bases fit TRBD1. The germline gives CDR1 SGHDT, CDR2 YYEEEE. J gave up 4 bases and V 3 bases, and 8 bases lay outside the gene matches. The CDR3 runs to 15 residues. The CDR3: CASSYGQGGGTEAFF. DNA for the CDR3: TGTGCCAGCAGCTACGGACAGGGAGGAGGCACTGAAGCTTTCTTT.

The chain combines TRBV6-5 with TRBJ1-2; 9 bases align to TRBD1. After removal of 6 bases from V and 6 bases from J, the junction contained 5 bases not matched to a gene. Germline lookup yields CDR1 MNHEY and CDR2 SVGAGI. CDR3 length: 13 residues. DNA for the CDR3: TGTGCCAGCAGACGCGGGACAGGGCATGGCTACACCTTC. It is translated as CASRRGTGHGYTF.

The chain is built from TRBV6-5 and TRBJ1-2; TRBD1 is a possible D gene (6 bases). The ends were cut back, 11 bases at V and 5 bases at J, with 18 bases in the middle. Germline loops: CDR1 MNHEY, CDR2 SVGAGI. CDR3 length: 13 residues. CDR3 coding DNA: TGTGCCGTACGCGACCCAGGGGTATATGGCTACACCTTC. This encodes CAVRDPGVYGYTF.

This chain uses TRBV11-2 with TRBJ2-7, with 8 bases that match TRBD2. The CDR3 is made up of 15 amino acids. The V segment lost 6 bases and the J segment 0 bases; nucleotides outside the gene matches: 7. CDR1 SGHAT and CDR2 FQNNGV come from the germline V gene. The CDR3 region is CASSLLAGASYEQYF. DNA of the CDR3: TGTGCCAGCAGTCTCCTAGCGGGTGCCTCCTACGAGCAGTACTTC.

The chain couples TRBV4-2 to TRBJ1-1, with 9 positions matching TRBD1. Looked up from germline, CDR1 is LGHNA and CDR2 is YNFKEQ. Trimming removed 1 base from V and 5 bases from J; junction bases left unmatched: 8. CDR3 size: 16 residues. The CDR3 bases are TGTGCCAGCAGCCAAGTAACAGGGGGCGCGGGGACTGAAGCTTTCTTT. Encoded protein: CASSQVTGGAGTEAFF.

The genes are TRBV28 and TRBJ1-1; D gene uncertain. Germline V gene data show CDR1 as MDHEN and CDR2 as SYDVKM. Trimming stripped 4 bases from V and 0 bases from J, with 15 bases between. The CDR3 consists of 16 residues. The CDR3 here is CASSSFRVNLNTEAFF. CDR3 bases: TGTGCCAGCAGTTCTTTCCGGGTAAACTTGAACACTGAAGCTTTCTTT.

V and J are TRBV7-9 and TRBJ2-3; the D gene is possibly TRBD2 (6 bases). The CDR3 has 14 residues. From germline, CDR1 is SEHNR and CDR2 FQNEAQ (reference sequence). V gave up 2 bases and J gave up 6 bases, with 12 bases separating them. The CDR3 loop is CASSLLGLFDTQYF. CDR3 coding DNA: TGTGCCAGCAGCTTATTAGGACTATTCGATACGCAGTATTTT.

The gene calls are TRBV4-1 and TRBJ1-1, with D tentatively TRBD1 (6 bases). From germline, CDR1 is MGHRA and CDR2 YSYEKL. The V gene lost 4 bases and the J gene lost 3 bases, with 21 bases spanning the gap. The CDR3 sequence is 17 residues long. The CDR3: CASSPSSRQASHTEAFF. DNA for the CDR3: TGCGCCAGCAGCCCTTCTAGCAGACAGGCCTCGCACACTGAAGCTTTCTTT.

This clone came up once. This rearrangement joins TRBV4-3 to TRBJ1-5, with D perhaps matching TRBD1 (5 bases). The CDR3 has 14 residues. V lost 5 bases and J 4 bases, leaving 12 bases between the germline ends. From germline, CDR1 is LGHNA and CDR2 YSLEER. As DNA, the CDR3 is TGCGCCAGCAGCTCCCTCCGGGGGAATCAGCCCCAGCATTTT. It specifies CASSSLRGNQPQHF.

The J gene is TRBJ2-7, the V gene TRBV7-2; D possibly corresponds to TRBD2 (7 bases). Trimming shortened V by 2 bases and J by 2 bases, and 22 bases separated the two germline ends. Germline loops: CDR1 SGHTA, CDR2 FQGNSA. This CDR3 is built from 18 residues. In nucleotides, the CDR3 is TGTGCCAGCAGCTTATACGGGGGCGCTAGCGGTGAAGCCTACGAGCAGTACTTC. Translating gives CASSLYGGASGEAYEQYF.

The rearrangement links TRBV16 to TRBJ2-2; perhaps TRBD1 as D (6 bases). The V gene lost 3 bases and the J gene lost 6 bases, with 11 bases spanning the gap. The CDR3 extends over 14 amino acids. Germline V gene data show CDR1 as KGHSY and CDR2 as FQNENV. CDR3 residues: CASSQLDSPGELFF. CDR3 bases: TGTGCCAGCAGCCAGTTGGACAGCCCCGGGGAGCTGTTTTTT.

The chain joins TRBV5-1 to TRBJ1-5, with 7 bases that match TRBD1. Trimming at V came to 4 bases and at J to 0 bases, leaving 4 bases not matched to a gene. The CDR3 contains 15 residues. Germline lookup yields CDR1 SGHRS and CDR2 YFSETQ. In DNA, the CDR3 is TGCGCCAGCAGCCCCGGGACAGATAGCAATCAGCCCCAGCATTTT. Translating it yields CASSPGTDSNQPQHF.

V usage is TRBV7-2 and J usage is TRBJ1-2; a possible D gene is TRBD1 (6 bases). V lost 5 bases and J 2 bases, leaving 15 bases between the germline ends. Germline V CDR1 and CDR2: SGHTA, FQGNSA. This CDR3 has 15 residues. As DNA, the CDR3 is TGTGCCAGCAGCCCATCCGGGACATCCAACTATGGCTACACCTTC. Translating it yields CASSPSGTSNYGYTF. Based on the CDR3 plus reference TRBV7-2 and TRBJ1-2, the full variable domain is GAGVSQSPSNKVTEKGKDVELRCDPISGHTALYWYRQSLGQGLEFLIYFQGNSAPDKSGLPSDRFSAERTGGSVSTLTIQRTQQEDSAVYLCASSPSGTSNYGYTFGSGTRLTVV.

This chain connects TRBV5-8 to TRBJ2-1, with 8 bases identical to TRBD2. Germline V gene sequence: CDR1 SGHTS, CDR2 YDEGEE. CDR3 length: 14 residues. V lost 2 bases to trimming and J lost 7 bases; unmatched junction nucleotides: 5. For the CDR3, the DNA is TGTGCCAGCAGCTTTCCGGGACTAGGGAATGAGCAGTTCTTC. Its translation: CASSFPGLGNEQFF.

CDR3 residues: CASSSSTRSYNEQFF. The CDR3 DNA follows: TGCGCCAGCAGCTCCTCCACTAGATCCTACAATGAGCAGTTCTTC. The V gene is TRBV5-1, the J gene TRBJ2-1; TRBD2 might be the D (5 bases). V lost 3 bases and J lost 1, with 11 bases in between. CDR3 length: 15 residues. Germline-derived CDR1 and CDR2 are SGHRS and YFSETQ.

The chain combines TRBV5-6 with TRBJ2-7, with D possibly being TRBD1 (6 bases). Germline CDR1 is SGHDT and CDR2 is YYEEEE. The CDR3 covers 14 residues. V lost 1 base, J lost 0 bases, and 8 bases lay in between. This CDR3 is CASSLIRGSYEQYF. The CDR3, as DNA: TGTGCCAGCAGCTTGATCAGGGGCTCCTACGAGCAGTACTTC. The full variable domain, in which reference TRBV5-6 and TRBJ2-7 provide the parts outside the CDR3, is DAGVTQSPTHLIKTRGQQVTLRCSPKSGHDTVSWYQQALGQGPQFIFQYYEEEERQRGNFPDRFSGHQFPNYSSELNVNALLLGDSALYLCASSLIRGSYEQYFGPGTRLTVT.

This chain joins TRBV11-2 and TRBJ2-1, with 8 nucleotides matching TRBD1. CDR1 is SGHAT and CDR2 is FQNNGV in the germline V gene. With V trimmed by 2 bases and J by 7 bases, 13 bases remained unmatched. The CDR3 spans 17 residues. In DNA, the CDR3 is TGTGCCAGCAGCTTAAGATCCGGGCAGGGGGCCAGGAATGAGCAGTTCTTC. Encoded protein: CASSLRSGQGARNEQFF.

In its sample, this clone was seen many times. The rearrangement links TRBV7-9 to TRBJ1-3; D is possibly TRBD1 (5 bases). This CDR3 has 12 amino acids. The V end was cut by 6 bases, the J end by 5 bases, with 8 bases between. Germline CDR1 is SEHNR and CDR2 is FQNEAQ (reference sequence). The CDR3 DNA follows: TGTGCCAGCAGGGGGCGAAGAAACACCATATATTTT. This codes for CASRGRRNTIYF.

The count of this clone is one. The V gene is TRBV5-4, the J gene TRBJ2-5, with D possibly being TRBD2 (6 bases). Germline loops: CDR1 SGHNT, CDR2 YYREEE (reference sequence). The CDR3 extends over 14 amino acids. V dropped 4 bases and J dropped 0 bases, with 10 bases sitting between them. Here the CDR3 DNA reads TGTGCCAGCAGCGGGACTCGAGACCAAGAGACCCAGTACTTC. Amino acids: CASSGTRDQETQYF.

The V call is TRBV19, the J call TRBJ2-3, with D tentatively TRBD2 (5 bases). Per the germline V gene, CDR1 is LNHDA and CDR2 is SQIVND (reference sequence). CDR3 size: 14 residues. V was trimmed by 8 bases and J by 2 bases, leaving 14 bases between them. CDR3 sequence reads: CASGGTGYTDTQYF. The CDR3 region has the DNA TGTGCCAGTGGAGGTACGGGGTACACAGATACGCAGTATTTT.

The chain links TRBV30 to TRBJ2-1; 14 positions agree with TRBD2. This CDR3 comprises 16 residues. Germline CDR1 is GTSNPN and CDR2 is SVGIG (reference sequence). J was trimmed by 0 bases and V by 3 bases; bases with no gene match: 1. For the CDR3, the DNA is TGTGCCTGGAGGGGGACTAGCGGGAGCTCCTACAATGAGCAGTTCTTC. Translation gives CAWRGTSGSSYNEQFF. Drawing the rest from reference TRBV30 and TRBJ2-1, the complete variable domain is SQTIHQWPATLVQPVGSPLSLECTVEGTSNPNLYWYRQAAGRGLQLLFYSVGIGQISSEVPQNLSASRPQDRQFILSSKKLLLSDSGFYLCAWRGTSGSSYNEQFFGPGTRLTVL.

The CDR3 DNA reads TGTGCCAGCAGCCTCCCTACAGATACGCAGTATTTT. Translation gives CASSLPTDTQYF. V and J are TRBV9 and TRBJ2-3; D uncertain. Germline V gives CDR1 SGDLS, CDR2 YYNGEE. The CDR3 length is 12 residues. V lost 4 bases to trimming and J lost 3 bases, with 6 bases between them.

The genes are TRBV28 and TRBJ2-7; TRBD2 might be the D (5 bases). The germline V and J ends were trimmed by 5 bases and 3 bases, with 11 bases remaining between them. Per the germline V gene, CDR1 is MDHEN and CDR2 is SYDVKM. The CDR3 loop spans 13 amino acids. For the CDR3, the DNA is TGTGCCAGCAGTCGGGGTGAGGACTACGAGCAGTACTTC. This translates into CASSRGEDYEQYF.

This rearrangement joins TRBV2 to TRBJ1-5; D unclear. The CDR3 length is 13 residues. Trimming removed 1 base from V and 8 bases from J, with 9 bases in between. The germline V gene encodes CDR1 SNHLY and CDR2 FYNNEI. CDR3 coding DNA: TGTGCCAGCAGTGAAGGGACGCGGGAGCCCCAGCATTTT. Protein product: CASSEGTREPQHF.

The chain has TRBV2 and TRBJ1-5, with D unclear. This CDR3 is 12 amino acids long. With 8 bases removed from V and 4 bases from J, the gap between germline ends came to 9 bases. In germline, CDR1 is SNHLY, CDR2 FYNNEI. The chain's CDR3 is CASSDLNQPQHF. As DNA, the CDR3 is TGTGCCAGCTCAGACTTGAATCAGCCCCAGCATTTT.

The chain couples TRBV18 to TRBJ2-1; D uncertain. CDR1 is KGHSH, CDR2 LQKENI, per germline. V was cut by 3 bases and J by 5 bases, with 8 bases left in between. The CDR3 consists of 13 residues. CDR3 in DNA: TGTGCCAGCTCACCCCCGGTTGACAATGAGCAGTTCTTC. Encoded protein: CASSPPVDNEQFF.